The clone carrying this TCR beta chain was picked up one time. Profiled with immunoSEQ multiplex PCR; TCRdb holds only in-frame clones, not every one. In the table there are about 89,000 clones, over 75% of which are singletons. There are 14 residues in the CDR3. Germline CDR1 is LGHDT and CDR2 is YNNKEL (reference sequence). V was pared by 4 bases and J by 4 bases, with 12 bases between. The sample belongs to a study of control samples from healthy donors and cancer patients. The specimen sequenced was blood. The chain joins TRBV3-1 (or the pseudogene TRBV3-2) to TRBJ2-3; no clear D. The sequence was obtained from a woman in her thirties or forties in good health. The CDR3 sequence: CASSPGVTADTQYF. The DNA of the CDR3 is TGTGCCAGCAGCCCGGGCGTGACGGCAGATACGCAGTATTTT.